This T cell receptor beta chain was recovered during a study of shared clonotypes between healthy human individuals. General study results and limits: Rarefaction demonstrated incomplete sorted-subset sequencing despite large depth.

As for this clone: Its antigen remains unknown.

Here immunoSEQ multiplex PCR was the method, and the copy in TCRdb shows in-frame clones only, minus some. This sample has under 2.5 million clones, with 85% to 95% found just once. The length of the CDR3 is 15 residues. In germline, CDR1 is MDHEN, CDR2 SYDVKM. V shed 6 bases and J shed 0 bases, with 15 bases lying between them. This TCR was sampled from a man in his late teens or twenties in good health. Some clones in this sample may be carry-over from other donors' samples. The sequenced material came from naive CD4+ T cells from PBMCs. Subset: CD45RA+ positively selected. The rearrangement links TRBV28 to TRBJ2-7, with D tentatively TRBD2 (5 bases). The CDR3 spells CASRDGRGSSYEQYF. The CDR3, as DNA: TGTGCCAGCAGGGACGGACGGGGAAGCTCCTACGAGCAGTACTTC.